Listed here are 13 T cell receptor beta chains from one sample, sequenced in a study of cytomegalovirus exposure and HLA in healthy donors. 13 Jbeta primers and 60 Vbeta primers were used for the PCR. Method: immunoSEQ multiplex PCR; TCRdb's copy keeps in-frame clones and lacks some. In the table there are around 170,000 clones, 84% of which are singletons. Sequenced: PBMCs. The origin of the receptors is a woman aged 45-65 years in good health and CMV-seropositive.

CDR3 amino acids: CASSLRQPNEKLFF. Here the CDR3 DNA reads TGTGCCAGCTCTTTGCGGCAGCCTAATGAAAAACTGTTTTTT. The chain joins TRBV18 to TRBJ1-4; no definite D call. V lost 6 bases and J 3 bases, leaving 11 bases between the germline ends. This CDR3 has 14 amino acids. Germline CDR1 KGHSH, CDR2 LQKENI.

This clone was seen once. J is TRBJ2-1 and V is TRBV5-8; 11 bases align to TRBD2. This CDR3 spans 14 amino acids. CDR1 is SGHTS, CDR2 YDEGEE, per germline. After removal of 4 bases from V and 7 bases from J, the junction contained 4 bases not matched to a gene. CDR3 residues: CASSPGLAENEQFF. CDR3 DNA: TGTGCCAGCAGCCCGGGACTAGCGGAAAATGAGCAGTTCTTC.

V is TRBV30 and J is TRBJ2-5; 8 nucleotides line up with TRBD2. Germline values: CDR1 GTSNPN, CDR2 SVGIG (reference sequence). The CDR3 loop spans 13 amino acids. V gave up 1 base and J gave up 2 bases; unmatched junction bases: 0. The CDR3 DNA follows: TGTGCCTGGAGTGGACTAGCGCAAGAGACCCAGTACTTC. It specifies CAWSGLAQETQYF.

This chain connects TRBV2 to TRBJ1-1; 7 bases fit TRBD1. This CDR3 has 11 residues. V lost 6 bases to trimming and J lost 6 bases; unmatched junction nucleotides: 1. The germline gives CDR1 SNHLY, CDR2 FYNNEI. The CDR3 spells CASSQGAEAFF. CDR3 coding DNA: TGTGCCAGCAGCCAGGGGGCTGAAGCTTTCTTT.

The DNA for the CDR3 is TGTGCCAGCAGGACACCGGGACAGGGAAATCAGCCCCAGCATTTT. Protein: CASRTPGQGNQPQHF. The chain carries TRBV6-1 and TRBJ1-5, with 9 bases fitting TRBD1. Trimming removed 6 bases from V and 4 bases from J; junction bases left unmatched: 7. The CDR3 covers 15 residues. The germline CDR1 and CDR2 sequences are MNHNS and SASEGT.

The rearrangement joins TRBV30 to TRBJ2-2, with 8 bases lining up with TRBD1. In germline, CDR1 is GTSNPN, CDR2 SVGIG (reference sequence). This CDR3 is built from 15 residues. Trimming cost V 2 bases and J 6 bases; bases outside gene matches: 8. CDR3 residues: CAWSPRTGRPGELFF. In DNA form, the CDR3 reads TGTGCCTGGAGTCCGCGGACAGGGCGCCCCGGGGAGCTGTTTTTT.

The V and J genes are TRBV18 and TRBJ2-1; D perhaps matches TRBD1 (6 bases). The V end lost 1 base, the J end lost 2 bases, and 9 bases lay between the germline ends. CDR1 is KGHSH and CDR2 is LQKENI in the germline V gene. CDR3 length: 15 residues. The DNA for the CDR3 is TGTGCCAGCTCACCACTGGGGACAACCTACAATGAGCAGTTCTTC. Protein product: CASSPLGTTYNEQFF. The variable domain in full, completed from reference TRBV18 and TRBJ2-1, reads NAGVMQNPRHLVRRRGQEARLRCSPMKGHSHVYWYRQLPEEGLKFMVYLQKENIIDESGMPKERFSAEFPKEGPSILRIQQVVRGDSAAYFCASSPLGTTYNEQFFGPGTRLTVL.

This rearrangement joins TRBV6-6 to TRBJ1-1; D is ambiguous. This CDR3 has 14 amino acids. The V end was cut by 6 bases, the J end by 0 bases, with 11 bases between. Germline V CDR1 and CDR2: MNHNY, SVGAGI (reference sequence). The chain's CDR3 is CASSPRELNTEAFF. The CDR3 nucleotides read TGTGCCAGCAGCCCCCGGGAATTGAACACTGAAGCTTTCTTT.

CDR3 DNA: TGTGCCAGCAGCTCCGTTTCGGGTCTGGAGCAGTACTTC. It is translated as CASSSVSGLEQYF. The V gene is TRBV7-2, the J gene TRBJ2-7; D gene unclear. Germline CDR1 SGHTA, CDR2 FQGNSA. The V end lost 4 bases, the J end lost 7 bases, and 14 bases lay between the germline ends. The CDR3 length is 13 residues.

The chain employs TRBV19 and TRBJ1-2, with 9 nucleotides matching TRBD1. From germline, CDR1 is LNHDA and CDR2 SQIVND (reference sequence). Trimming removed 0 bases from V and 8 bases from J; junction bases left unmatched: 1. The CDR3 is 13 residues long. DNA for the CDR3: TGTGCCAGTAGTATAGAGGGACAGGGCGGCTACACCTTC. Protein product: CASSIEGQGGYTF.

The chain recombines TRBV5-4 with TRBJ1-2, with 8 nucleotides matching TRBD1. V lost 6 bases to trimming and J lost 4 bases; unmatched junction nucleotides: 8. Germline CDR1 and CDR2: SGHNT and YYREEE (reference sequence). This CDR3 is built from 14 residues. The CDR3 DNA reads TGTGCCAGCACCTACAGGGGGTCCTCCTATGGCTACACCTTC. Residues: CASTYRGSSYGYTF.

CDR3 sequence: CASSLVTGGSNEQYF. CDR3 sequence (DNA): TGTGCCAGCAGCTTAGTTACGGGGGGTTCCAACGAGCAGTACTTC. The V and J genes are TRBV7-2 and TRBJ2-7, with 7 bases aligning to TRBD2. The CDR3 spans 15 residues. J lost 5 bases, V lost 1 base, and 8 bases had no gene match. Germline-derived CDR1 and CDR2 are SGHTA and FQGNSA.

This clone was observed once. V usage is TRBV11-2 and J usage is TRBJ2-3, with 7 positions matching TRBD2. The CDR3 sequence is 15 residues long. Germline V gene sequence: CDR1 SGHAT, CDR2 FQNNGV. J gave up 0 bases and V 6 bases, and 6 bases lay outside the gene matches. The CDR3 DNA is TGTGCCAGCAGGACCTGGCGGGGGAGCACAGATACGCAGTATTTT. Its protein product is CASRTWRGSTDTQYF.